The next 27 T cell receptor beta chains were all read from a single sample in a study of T cells in Graves' hyperthyroidism and ophthalmopathy. Amplified TCR beta CDR3 regions came from RNA transcripts. TCR CDR3 regions were first amplified by RT-PCR with HTBI primers. TCRdb re-called the multiplex PCR reads with MiXCR, one entry per CDR3 protein. The data show hundreds of thousands of distinct CDR3 sequences, with around 38% seen just once and 7.5% to 9.5% held by the top ten. The sequencing sample was made of blood. The receptors were sampled from a man between 18 and 29 years old with Graves' hyperthyroidism.

Concerning this clonotype: A much larger clone lies one base from this, so it may be a read error. The chain links TRBV7-2 to TRBJ1-4; no reliable D call. The V gene's germline CDR1 is SGHTA and CDR2 FQGNSA. This CDR3 has 13 amino acids. Trimming removed 7 bases from V and 8 bases from J, with 14 bases in between. In DNA form, the CDR3 reads TGTGCCAGCACTCCCTCACTGCAGGAAAAACTGTTTTTT. It is translated as CASTPSLQEKLFF. The variable domain in full, with the rest retrieved from reference TRBV7-2 and TRBJ1-4, is GAGVSQSPSNKVTEKGKDVELRCDPISGHTALYWYRQSLGQGLEFLIYFQGNSAPDKSGLPSDRFSAERTGGSVSTLTIQRTQQEDSAVYLCASTPSLQEKLFFGSGTQLSVL.

CDR3 in amino acids: CAPTTDRGNEQYF. CDR3 DNA: TGTGCTCCTACCACCGACAGGGGCAACGAGCAGTACTTC. The chain links TRBV2 to TRBJ2-7, with 8 bases that match TRBD1. This CDR3 is 13 amino acids long. In germline, CDR1 is SNHLY, CDR2 FYNNEI.

The V call is TRBV25-1, the J call TRBJ2-2, with 9 bases lining up with TRBD1. The length of the CDR3 is 14 residues. The germline gives CDR1 MGHDK, CDR2 SYGVNS. Unmatched junction bases numbered 5, after V lost 8 bases and J lost 4 bases. In DNA form, the CDR3 reads TGTGCCAGCGTTGCGACAGGGGGCACCGGGGAGCTGTTTTTT. It codes for CASVATGGTGELFF.

The rearrangement uses TRBV29-1 and TRBJ1-1; D is ambiguous. This CDR3 has 12 residues. The ends were cut back, 0 bases at V and 8 bases at J, with 10 bases in the middle. Per the germline V gene, CDR1 is SQVTM and CDR2 is ANQGSEA. In nucleotides, the CDR3 is TGCAGCGTTGAAGACGGCGGGGTCGAAGCTTTCTTT. This translates into CSVEDGGVEAFF.

As to this clonotype: Being one base from a much bigger clone, this may be a read error. V and J are TRBV5-4 and TRBJ1-1; D not resolved. CDR1 and CDR2 (germline): SGHNT, YYREEE (reference sequence). This CDR3 spans 14 amino acids. The DNA for the CDR3 is TGTGCCAGCAGCTTGGTAGGTCGGCACACTGAAGCTTCCTTT. Amino acids: CASSLVGRHTEASF.

The table lists this clonotype with a few counts. The chain is built from TRBV11-3 and TRBJ2-5; no reliable D call. V was pared by 5 bases and J by 0 bases, with 7 bases between. Germline-derived CDR1 and CDR2 are SGHNT and YENEEA. The CDR3 totals 13 residues. CDR3 sequence: CASSGNNQETQYF. The CDR3 bases are TGTGCCAGCAGCGGGAACAACCAAGAGACCCAGTACTTC.

V and J are TRBV2 and TRBJ2-5; D possibly matches TRBD1 or TRBD2 (5 bases each). The CDR3 spans 11 residues. The V gene lost 8 bases and the J gene lost 5 bases, with 9 bases spanning the gap. Germline V gives CDR1 SNHLY, CDR2 FYNNEI. The CDR3 protein is CASGGWETQYF. The CDR3 DNA follows: TGTGCCAGCGGGGGTTGGGAGACCCAGTACTTC.

This clonotype was counted ten times or more. The CDR3 here is CASSSSTNYGYTF. The CDR3 DNA sequence: TGTGCCAGCAGCAGTTCGACTAACTATGGCTACACCTTC. The chain recombines TRBV12-3 or TRBV12-4 with TRBJ1-2; D is uncertain. The CDR3 is made up of 13 amino acids. The V end was cut by 6 bases, the J end by 0 bases, with 8 bases between.

The chain has TRBV12-3 or TRBV12-4 and TRBJ1-2; D ambiguous. The CDR3 covers 13 residues. Deletions cut 3 bases from V and 4 bases from J, with 9 bases between. Here the CDR3 reads CASSLAASYGYTF. The DNA for the CDR3 is TGTGCCAGCAGTTTGGCAGCCTCCTATGGCTACACCTTC.

V and J are TRBV9 and TRBJ2-7; unclear D gene. Between the trimmed V and J ends, which lost 3 bases and 2 bases, there was a span of 12 bases. The CDR3 runs to 14 residues. Looked up from germline, CDR1 is SGDLS and CDR2 is YYNGEE. For the CDR3, the DNA is TGTGCCAGCAGCGGTCCTCGGGCCCCCTACGAGCAGTACTTC. Protein sequence: CASSGPRAPYEQYF.

The table lists this clonotype with many counts. This chain links TRBV29-1 with TRBJ1-1; a weak D match, TRBD1 (5 bases). Germline V gene sequence: CDR1 SQVTM, CDR2 ANQGSEA. CDR3 length equals 10 residues. V lost 4 bases and J lost 11, with 11 bases in between. The CDR3 DNA is TGCAGCGTTGGGGGGAGTGAGGCTTTCTTT. It is translated as CSVGGSEAFF. The full variable domain, rest sourced from reference TRBV29-1 and TRBJ1-1, is SAVISQKPSRDICQRGTSLTIQCQVDSQVTMMFWYRQQPGQSLTLIATANQGSEATYESGFVIDKFPISRPNLTFSTLTVSNMSPEDSSIYLCSVGGSEAFFGQGTRLTVV.

This clonotype was seen at least ten times. V and J are TRBV29-1 and TRBJ1-1; perhaps TRBD1 as D (6 bases). Trimming left V 4 bases short and J 0 bases short, with 12 bases between. The CDR3 runs to 14 residues. Germline CDR1 and CDR2: SQVTM and ANQGSEA. The CDR3 nucleotides are TGCAGCGTTGGGGACACCGACATGAACACTGAAGCTTTCTTT. This encodes CSVGDTDMNTEAFF.

This clonotype has at least ten counts. CDR3 region: CSVEGEGETQYF. The CDR3 coding sequence is TGCAGCGTTGAGGGAGAAGGAGAGACCCAGTACTTC. The chain combines TRBV29-1 with TRBJ2-5; perhaps TRBD2 as D (5 bases). The CDR3 spans 12 residues. V was trimmed by 3 bases and J by 4 bases, leaving 9 bases between them. Germline V CDR1 and CDR2: SQVTM, ANQGSEA.

The V gene is TRBV7-9, the J gene TRBJ1-3; D gene unclear. Germline assignment: CDR1 SEHNR and CDR2 FQNEAQ (reference sequence). This CDR3 has 14 residues. Between the trimmed V and J ends, which lost 2 bases and 2 bases, there was a span of 7 bases. This CDR3 is CASSLKGAGNTIYF. Written as DNA, the CDR3 is TGTGCCAGCAGCTTAAAAGGCGCTGGAAACACCATATATTTT.

Worth noting for this clonotype: Just one base apart from a much larger clone, this may be a read error. The J gene is TRBJ2-5, the V gene TRBV7-2, with TRBD1 matching 7 bases. The CDR3 consists of 14 residues. In germline, CDR1 is SGHTA, CDR2 FQGNSA. The CDR3 DNA sequence: TGTGCCGGCAGCTTAACAGGGGAGTTAGAGACCCAGTACTTC. This gives the protein CAGSLTGELETQYF.

The V and J genes are TRBV19 and TRBJ1-1; D remains unclear. Germline lookup yields CDR1 LNHDA and CDR2 SQIVND (reference sequence). The CDR3 is made up of 16 amino acids. Trimming removed 4 bases at V and 5 bases at J, with 20 bases between. The CDR3 loop reads CASSTRLAGWKTEAFF. The CDR3 DNA sequence: TGTGCCAGTAGTACTAGACTAGCGGGATGGAAGACTGAAGCTTTCTTT.

Concerning this clonotype itself: Given a much more abundant clone one base away, this may be a read error. The CDR3 end shows no conserved phenylalanine or tryptophan, and so a read error is likely. V usage is TRBV6-6 and J usage is TRBJ1-1; D is undetermined. CDR3 length: 14 residues. Germline V lookup: CDR1 MNHNY, CDR2 SVGAGI (reference sequence). CDR3 region: CASSEGPPVTEAFL. DNA of the CDR3: TGCGCCAGCAGTGAAGGGCCGCCGGTCACTGAAGCTTTCCTT.

V usage is TRBV10-3 and J usage is TRBJ2-2, with TRBD2 matching over 8 bases. The CDR3 has 17 amino acids. CDR1 is ENHRY and CDR2 is SYGVKD in the germline V gene. J lost 12 bases, V lost 10 bases, and 25 bases had no gene match. The CDR3 reads CATAPTSVEQRQGKLFF. Written as DNA, the CDR3 is TGTGCCACTGCACCGACTAGCGTTGAACAAAGGCAGGGGAAGCTGTTTTTT.

CDR3 coding DNA: TGTGCCAGCGGCTCCGGGGTAAGCGGACGGCCCCTGGAAGGAGAGACCCAGTACTTC. Amino acids: CASGSGVSGRPLEGETQYF. The chain has TRBV7-6 and TRBJ2-5; perhaps TRBD2 as D (5 bases). V lost 8 bases to trimming and J lost 4 bases, with 32 bases between them. Germline V gene lookup returns CDR1 SGHVS and CDR2 FNYEAQ. CDR3 length equals 19 residues.

V gene TRBV4-1 combines with J gene TRBJ2-2; D is undetermined. Between the trimmed V and J ends, which lost 1 base and 10 bases, there was a span of 7 bases. This CDR3 contains 12 residues. Germline V lookup: CDR1 MGHRA, CDR2 YSYEKL. The CDR3 protein is CASSQGGMELFF. CDR3 bases: TGCGCCAGCAGCCAAGGTGGGATGGAGCTGTTTTTT.

The chain carries TRBV7-2 and TRBJ1-2, with 8 positions matching TRBD1. Germline loops: CDR1 SGHTA, CDR2 FQGNSA. V shed 5 bases, J shed 6 bases, and the junction held 8 bases outside the gene matches. The CDR3 sequence is 14 residues long. CDR3 in amino acids: CASSAHGTGDGYTF. The CDR3 coding sequence is TGTGCCAGCAGCGCCCACGGGACAGGCGATGGCTACACCTTC. Combining the CDR3 with reference TRBV7-2 and TRBJ1-2 gives the whole variable domain GAGVSQSPSNKVTEKGKDVELRCDPISGHTALYWYRQSLGQGLEFLIYFQGNSAPDKSGLPSDRFSAERTGGSVSTLTIQRTQQEDSAVYLCASSAHGTGDGYTFGSGTRLTVV.

In this sample, this clonotype turned up many times. This sequence joins TRBV10-2 and TRBJ2-7; the D gene is possibly TRBD2 (6 bases). Germline V CDR1 and CDR2: WSHSY, SAAADI. V gave up 6 bases and J gave up 2 bases, with 14 bases separating them. The CDR3 extends over 14 amino acids. The CDR3 DNA sequence: TGCGCCAGCAGGGTCGGGGGAGACCCCTACGAGCAGTACTTC. It codes for CASRVGGDPYEQYF.

This chain links TRBV14 with TRBJ2-7; D gene uncertain. Trimming took off 0 bases at V and 4 bases at J, with 13 bases between the two ends. Germline-derived CDR1 and CDR2 are SGHDN and FVKESK. CDR3 size: 15 residues. The CDR3 spells CASSQDLRTTYEQYF. In nucleotides, the CDR3 is TGTGCCAGCAGCCAAGATTTGCGTACGACTTACGAGCAGTACTTC.

The CDR3 protein is CASSLDRGGAGETQYF. CDR3 in DNA: TGTGCCAGCAGTCTTGACCGCGGGGGGGCCGGGGAGACCCAGTACTTC. V and J are TRBV6-5 and TRBJ2-5; 9 bases match TRBD2. J was trimmed by 5 bases and V by 5 bases; bases with no gene match: 12. Germline loops: CDR1 MNHEY, CDR2 SVGAGI. This CDR3 is built from 16 residues.

This chain joins TRBV11-2 and TRBJ1-1, with D unclear. CDR3 length: 14 amino acids. V lost 5 bases, J lost 3 bases, and 13 bases lay in between. Germline assignment: CDR1 SGHAT and CDR2 FQNNGV. The CDR3 loop reads CASSPWAEDTEAFF. CDR3 DNA: TGTGCCAGCAGCCCGTGGGCCGAAGACACTGAAGCTTTCTTT.

V gene TRBV20-1 combines with J gene TRBJ1-6; TRBD1 matches 7 bases. The CDR3 runs 14 residues. The junction had 5 bases not matched to a gene; V was cut back by 4 bases and J by 5 bases. Germline assignment: CDR1 DFQATT and CDR2 SNEGSKA (reference sequence). The CDR3 sequence: CSAITDRDNSPLHF. CDR3 bases: TGCAGTGCTATTACAGACAGGGATAATTCACCCCTCCACTTT.

The rearrangement uses TRBV7-9 and TRBJ2-6; D remains ambiguous. This CDR3 contains 15 residues. Per the germline V gene, CDR1 is SEHNR and CDR2 is FQNEAQ (reference sequence). Trimming took 2 bases from V and 0 from J, leaving 5 bases between them. CDR3 sequence: CASSLPASGANVLTF. CDR3 coding DNA: TGTGCCAGCAGCTTACCGGCCTCTGGGGCCAACGTCCTGACTTTC.